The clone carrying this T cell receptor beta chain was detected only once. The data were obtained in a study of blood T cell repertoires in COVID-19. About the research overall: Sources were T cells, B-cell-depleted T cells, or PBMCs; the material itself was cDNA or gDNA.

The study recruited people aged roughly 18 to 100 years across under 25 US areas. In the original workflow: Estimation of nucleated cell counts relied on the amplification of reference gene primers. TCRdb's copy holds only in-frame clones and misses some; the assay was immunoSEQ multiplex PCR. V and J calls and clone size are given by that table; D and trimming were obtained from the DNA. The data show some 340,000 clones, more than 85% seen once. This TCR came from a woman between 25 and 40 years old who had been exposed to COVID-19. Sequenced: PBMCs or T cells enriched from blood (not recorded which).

The CDR3 loop reads CASSLVPGLAGGPNNEQFF. The CDR3 DNA reads as TGCGCCAGCAGCTTGGTCCCGGGACTAGCGGGGGGGCCCAACAATGAGCAGTTCTTC. The chain recombines TRBV5-1 with TRBJ2-1; 16 bases are a match to TRBD2. The germline CDR1 and CDR2 sequences are SGHRS and YFSETQ. V lost 0 bases to trimming and J lost 5 bases; unmatched junction nucleotides: 8. The CDR3 has 19 amino acids.